Below are 16 T cell receptor beta chains sequenced from a single sample in a study of CD8 T cells in Susac syndrome. It was with random hexamers that 0.5 to 1 ug RNA was reverse transcribed. From the immunoSEQ multiplex PCR reads, TCRdb called clonotypes with MiXCR, one entry per CDR3 protein. The sample carries 180,000 or so distinct CDR3 sequences, 85% to 95% recorded once. The material sequenced was CD4+ T cells from PBMCs. The origin of the receptors is a human donor in good health.

The gene calls are TRBV28 and TRBJ2-2; 7 bases match TRBD1. Germline assignment: CDR1 MDHEN and CDR2 SYDVKM. The CDR3 spans 13 residues. V shed 9 bases, J shed 2 bases, and the junction held 3 bases outside the gene matches. The DNA for the CDR3 is TGTGCCAGTTACAGGGGCAACACCGGGGAGCTGTTTTTT. It translates to CASYRGNTGELFF.

The chain combines TRBV20-1 with TRBJ2-3; 8 bases fit TRBD2. Germline CDR1 is DFQATT and CDR2 is SNEGSKA (reference sequence). The CDR3 length is 15 residues. The trim removed 6 bases at V and 0 bases at J, leaving 8 bases unmatched. CDR3 DNA sequence: TGCAGTGCGAAACCGGGAGGGCCCAGCACAGATACGCAGTATTTT. Translated, it gives CSAKPGGPSTDTQYF.

With regard to this clonotype: No DNA is shown, since the ends of the CDR3 on it are uncertain; the CDR3 is the one TCRdb lists. The chain employs TRBV20-1 and TRBJ1-5; TRBD1, the table's D call, was not compared with the DNA. Per germline, CDR1 DFQATT and CDR2 SNEGSKA (reference sequence). The length of the CDR3 is 14 amino acids, counting both ends. Here the CDR3 reads CSASGRDSFVPQHF.

This sequence joins TRBV20-1 and TRBJ2-1; TRBD2 agrees at 7 bases. Germline V lookup: CDR1 DFQATT, CDR2 SNEGSKA (reference sequence). The CDR3 is 17 amino acids. The J segment lost 4 bases and the V segment lost 1 base, leaving 13 bases of the junction unmatched. CDR3 sequence: CSARAANVLAQYNEQFF. The DNA for the CDR3 is TGCAGTGCTAGAGCCGCGAATGTACTAGCGCAGTACAATGAGCAGTTCTTC.

This sequence joins TRBV5-4 and TRBJ2-1, with TRBD2 matching over 13 bases. Unmatched junction bases numbered 7, after V lost 0 bases and J lost 10 bases. This CDR3 is built from 16 residues. CDR1 is SGHNT, CDR2 YYREEE, per germline (reference sequence). CDR3 in amino acids: CASSLVRTSGSSEQFF. DNA for the CDR3: TGTGCCAGCAGCTTGGTTCGGACTAGCGGGAGCAGCGAGCAGTTCTTC. The full variable domain, with the rest looked up from reference TRBV5-4 and TRBJ2-1, is ETGVTQSPTHLIKTRGQQVTLRCSSQSGHNTVSWYQQALGQGPQFIFQYYREEENGRGNFPPRFSGLQFPNYSSELNVNALELDDSALYLCASSLVRTSGSSEQFFGPGTRLTVL.

This rearrangement joins TRBV29-1 to TRBJ1-1; a weak D match, TRBD1 (6 bases). The CDR3 covers 13 residues. Trimming pared 4 bases from V and 5 bases from J, leaving 14 bases between. Germline-derived CDR1 and CDR2 are SQVTM and ANQGSEA. CDR3 loop: CSVAIPGATEAFF. The CDR3 DNA sequence: TGCAGCGTTGCAATTCCAGGGGCGACTGAAGCTTTCTTT. Using reference TRBV29-1 and TRBJ1-1 for the parts outside the CDR3, the full variable domain is SAVISQKPSRDICQRGTSLTIQCQVDSQVTMMFWYRQQPGQSLTLIATANQGSEATYESGFVIDKFPISRPNLTFSTLTVSNMSPEDSSIYLCSVAIPGATEAFFGQGTRLTVV.

As DNA, the CDR3 is TGTGCCAGCAGTCCGACAGGGAGGGATGAAAAACTGTTTTTT. Amino acid sequence: CASSPTGRDEKLFF. The chain links TRBV12-3 or TRBV12-4 to TRBJ1-4; 7 bases agree with TRBD1. This CDR3 region has 14 residues. The ends lost 5 bases at V and 6 bases at J; junction bases unmatched: 6.

V is TRBV14 and J is TRBJ1-4, with D possibly TRBD1 on 6 matching bases. Germline CDR1 SGHDN, CDR2 FVKESK. V was clipped by 4 bases and J by 7 bases, with 13 bases between them. CDR3 size: 14 residues. The CDR3 nucleotides read TGTGCCAGCAGCCGTGGGACATCGGGTGAAAAACTGTTTTTT. Protein product: CASSRGTSGEKLFF.

The gene calls are TRBV4-1 and TRBJ1-2, with a weak D call TRBD1 (6 bases). The CDR3 loop spans 16 amino acids. The germline V gene encodes CDR1 MGHRA and CDR2 YSYEKL. V lost 1 base and J 4 bases, leaving 16 bases between the germline ends. Here the CDR3 reads CASSQVGDTRLYGYTF. CDR3 in DNA: TGCGCCAGCAGCCAAGTTGGGGACACTCGTCTCTATGGCTACACCTTC.

The chain's CDR3 is CTSSHGTAYGYTF. The CDR3 region has the DNA TGCACCAGCAGCCACGGGACAGCTTATGGCTACACCTTC. V and J are TRBV1 and TRBJ1-2; TRBD1 is taken as the D call from the table, unchecked against the DNA. TRBV1 is shown as a pseudogene. The CDR3 totals 13 residues.

This chain uses TRBV12-3 or TRBV12-4 with TRBJ2-4; 7 bases map to TRBD2. Unmatched junction bases numbered 11, after V lost 3 bases and J lost 6 bases. The CDR3 contains 16 residues. DNA for the CDR3: TGTGCCAGCAGTTTCCGCACACGACTAGCCGGAAACATTCAGTACTTC. As protein: CASSFRTRLAGNIQYF.

The V call is TRBV12-3 or TRBV12-4, the J call TRBJ2-2; D remains ambiguous. This CDR3 region has 14 residues. V shed 2 bases and J shed 3 bases, with 7 bases lying between them. The CDR3 sequence: CASSLSRDTGELFF. The CDR3 nucleotides read TGTGCCAGCAGTTTATCCCGGGACACCGGGGAGCTGTTTTTT.

V gene TRBV7-9 combines with J gene TRBJ1-5; the D is unclear. Germline CDR1 and CDR2: SEHNR and FQNEAQ (reference sequence). The CDR3 contains 12 residues. V lost 6 bases and J 5 bases, leaving 8 bases between the germline ends. The chain's CDR3 is CASRNRDQPQHF. CDR3 nucleotide sequence: TGTGCCAGCAGAAACAGAGATCAGCCCCAGCATTTT.

CDR3 nucleotides: TGTGCCAGCAGGTCGACTAGGGGGTACGCTGAGCAGTTCTTC. Encoded protein: CASRSTRGYAEQFF. V gene TRBV27 combines with J gene TRBJ2-1; the D call may be TRBD1 or TRBD2 (6 bases each). V lost 6 bases, J lost 9 bases, and 18 bases lay in between. The length of the CDR3 is 14 residues. Germline CDR1 MNHEY, CDR2 SMNVEV (reference sequence).

CDR3 DNA: TGTGCCAGCAGTGAAGCGCGTAAAGTTATAGGGGAGCTGTTTTTT. Its protein product is CASSEARKVIGELFF. V and J are TRBV2 and TRBJ2-2; D is undetermined. V dropped 0 bases and J dropped 8 bases, with 13 bases sitting between them. The CDR3 consists of 15 residues. CDR1 and CDR2 (germline): SNHLY, FYNNEI. Drawing the rest from reference TRBV2 and TRBJ2-2, the complete variable domain is EPEVTQTPSHQVTQMGQEVILRCVPISNHLYFYWYRQILGQKVEFLVSFYNNEISEKSEIFDDQFSVERPDGSNFTLKIRSTKLEDSAMYFCASSEARKVIGELFFGEGSRLTVL.

The chain couples TRBV5-1 to TRBJ2-1, with 10 bases matching TRBD2. V was clipped by 0 bases and J by 4 bases; unmatched bases: 4. Per the germline V gene, CDR1 is SGHRS and CDR2 is YFSETQ. The CDR3 totals 16 residues. The DNA of the CDR3 is TGCGCCAGCAGCTTGGTGGCTAGCGGGGGTTACAATGAGCAGTTCTTC. It is translated as CASSLVASGGYNEQFF.